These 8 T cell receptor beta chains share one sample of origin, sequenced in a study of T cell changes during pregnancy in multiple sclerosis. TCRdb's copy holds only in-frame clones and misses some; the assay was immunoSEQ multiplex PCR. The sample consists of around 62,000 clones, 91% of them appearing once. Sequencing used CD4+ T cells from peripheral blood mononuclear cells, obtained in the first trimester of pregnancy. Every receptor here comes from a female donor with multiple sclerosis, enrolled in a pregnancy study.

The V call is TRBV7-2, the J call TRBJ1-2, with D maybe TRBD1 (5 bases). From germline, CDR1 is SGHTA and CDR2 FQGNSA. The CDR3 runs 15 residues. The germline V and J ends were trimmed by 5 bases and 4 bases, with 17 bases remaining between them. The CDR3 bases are TGTGCCAGCAGCCGAGCGGGACCGACGGGCTATGGCTACACCTTC. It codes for CASSRAGPTGYGYTF.

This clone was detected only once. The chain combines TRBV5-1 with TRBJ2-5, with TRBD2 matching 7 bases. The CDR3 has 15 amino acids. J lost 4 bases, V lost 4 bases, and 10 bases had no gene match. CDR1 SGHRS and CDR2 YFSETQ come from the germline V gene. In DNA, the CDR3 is TGCGCCAGCAGCGGGACTATTCACATAGGAGAGACCCAGTACTTC. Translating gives CASSGTIHIGETQYF.

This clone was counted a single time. The CDR3 DNA reads TGTGCCAGCAGCATTAGGGGACAGGGAATCACCGGGGAGCTGTTTTTT. Its protein product is CASSIRGQGITGELFF. The V and J genes are TRBV7-2 and TRBJ2-2; TRBD1 matches 9 bases. V was pared by 5 bases and J by 4 bases, with 8 bases of the junction left unmatched. This CDR3 is built from 16 residues. From germline, CDR1 is SGHTA and CDR2 FQGNSA.

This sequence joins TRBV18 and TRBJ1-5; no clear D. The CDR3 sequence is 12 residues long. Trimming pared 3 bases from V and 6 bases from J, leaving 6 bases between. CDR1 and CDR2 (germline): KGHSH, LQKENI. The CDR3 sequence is CASSPSGQPQHF. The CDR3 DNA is TGTGCCAGCTCACCTTCCGGTCAGCCCCAGCATTTT.

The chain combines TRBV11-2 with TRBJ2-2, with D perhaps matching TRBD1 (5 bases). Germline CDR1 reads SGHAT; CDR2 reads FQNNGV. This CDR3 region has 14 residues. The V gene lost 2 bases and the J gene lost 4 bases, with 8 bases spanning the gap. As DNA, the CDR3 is TGTGCCAGCAGCTTACAGGGAAGCACCGGGGAGCTGTTTTTT. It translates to CASSLQGSTGELFF.

The CDR3 nucleotides are TGTGCCATCAGGACTAGCGGGGTGAGAGATACGCAGTATTTT. It codes for CAIRTSGVRDTQYF. The chain links TRBV10-3 to TRBJ2-3, with 11 bases lining up with TRBD2. The CDR3 loop spans 14 amino acids. Per germline, CDR1 ENHRY and CDR2 SYGVKD. Trimming took 6 bases from V and 5 from J; bases not matched to a gene: 4.

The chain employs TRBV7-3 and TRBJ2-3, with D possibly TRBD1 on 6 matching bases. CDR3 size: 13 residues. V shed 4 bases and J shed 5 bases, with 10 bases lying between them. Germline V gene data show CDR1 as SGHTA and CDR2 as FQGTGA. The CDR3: CASSYRAEDTQYF. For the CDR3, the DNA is TGTGCCAGCAGCTACAGGGCTGAAGATACGCAGTATTTT.

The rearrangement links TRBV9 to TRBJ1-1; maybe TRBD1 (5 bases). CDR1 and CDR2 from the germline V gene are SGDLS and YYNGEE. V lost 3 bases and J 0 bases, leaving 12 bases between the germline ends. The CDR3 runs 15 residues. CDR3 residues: CASSETGRVNTEAFF. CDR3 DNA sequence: TGTGCCAGCAGCGAAACAGGTAGGGTGAACACTGAAGCTTTCTTT.